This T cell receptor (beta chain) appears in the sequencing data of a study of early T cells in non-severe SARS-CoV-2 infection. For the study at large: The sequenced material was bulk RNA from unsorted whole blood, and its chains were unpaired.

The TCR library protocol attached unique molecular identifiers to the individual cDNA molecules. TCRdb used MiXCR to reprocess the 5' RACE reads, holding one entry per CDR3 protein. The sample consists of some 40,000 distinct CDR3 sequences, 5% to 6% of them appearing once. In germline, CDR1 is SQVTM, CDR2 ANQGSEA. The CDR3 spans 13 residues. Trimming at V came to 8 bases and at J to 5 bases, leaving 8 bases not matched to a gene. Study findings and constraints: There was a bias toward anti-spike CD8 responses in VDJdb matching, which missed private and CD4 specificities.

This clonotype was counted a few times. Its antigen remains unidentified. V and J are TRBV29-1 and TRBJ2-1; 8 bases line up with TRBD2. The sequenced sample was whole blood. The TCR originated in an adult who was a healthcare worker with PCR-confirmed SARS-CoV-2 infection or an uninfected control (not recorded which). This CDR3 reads CSLTGGAHNEQFF. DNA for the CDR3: TGCAGCCTAACCGGGGGGGCTCACAATGAGCAGTTCTTC.